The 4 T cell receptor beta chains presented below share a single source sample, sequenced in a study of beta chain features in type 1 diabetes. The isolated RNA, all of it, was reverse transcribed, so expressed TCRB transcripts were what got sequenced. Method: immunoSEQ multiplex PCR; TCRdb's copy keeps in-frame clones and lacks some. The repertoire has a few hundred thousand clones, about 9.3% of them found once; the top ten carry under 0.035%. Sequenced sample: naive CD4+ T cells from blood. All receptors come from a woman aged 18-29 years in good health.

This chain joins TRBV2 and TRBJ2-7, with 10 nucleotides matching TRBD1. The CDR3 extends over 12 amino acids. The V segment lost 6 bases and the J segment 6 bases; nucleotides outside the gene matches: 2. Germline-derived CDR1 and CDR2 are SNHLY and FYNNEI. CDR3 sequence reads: CASSGQGVEQYF. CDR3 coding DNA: TGTGCCAGCAGCGGACAGGGGGTCGAGCAGTACTTC.

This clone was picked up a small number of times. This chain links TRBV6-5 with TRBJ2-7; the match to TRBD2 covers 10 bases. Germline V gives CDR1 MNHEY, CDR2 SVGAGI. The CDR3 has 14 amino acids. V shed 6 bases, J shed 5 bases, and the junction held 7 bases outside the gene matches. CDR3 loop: CASSYGTSANEQYF. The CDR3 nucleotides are TGTGCCAGCAGCTACGGGACTAGCGCAAACGAGCAGTACTTC.

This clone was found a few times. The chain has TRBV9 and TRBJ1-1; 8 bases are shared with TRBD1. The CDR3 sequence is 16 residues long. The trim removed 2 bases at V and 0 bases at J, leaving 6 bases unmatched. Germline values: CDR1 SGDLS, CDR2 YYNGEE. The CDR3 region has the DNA TGTGCCAGCAGCGTGGGGACAGGACTCATGAACACTGAAGCTTTCTTT. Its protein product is CASSVGTGLMNTEAFF.

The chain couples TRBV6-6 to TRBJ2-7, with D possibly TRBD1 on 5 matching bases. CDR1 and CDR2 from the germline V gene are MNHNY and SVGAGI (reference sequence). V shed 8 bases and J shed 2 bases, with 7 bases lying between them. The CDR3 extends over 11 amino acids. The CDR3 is CASGAAYEQYF. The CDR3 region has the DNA TGTGCCAGCGGGGCAGCCTACGAGCAGTACTTC.